This TCR beta chain is from a study of cytomegalovirus exposure and HLA in healthy donors (dated by TCRdb to 2015 to 2018). Notes on the research overall: In an earlier analysis of some 610 of the donors, approximately 260 Gb of sequence data and 95 million to 130 million unique TCR beta sequences from about 180 million T cells were reported. Roughly 300 gigabases of sequencing data and approximately 92 million unique TCR sequences made up an early release that covered under 750 HLA-typed donors. Of the approximately 400 genotyped donors, approximately 83% fell in the genetic ancestry cluster associated with self-reported Caucasian donors. The study was designed to test whether signatures of past pathogen exposure could be identified by cataloging public T cell receptors. The T cell repertoires of roughly 660 subjects were profiled by immunosequencing and related to cytomegalovirus serostatus. Along with the approximately 700-subject first cohort, a separate validation cohort of over 90 different subjects was used. To predict cytomegalovirus infection status, the study combined high-throughput TCR immunosequencing, statistical association of individual TCRs with disease status, and machine learning. To study patterns of TCR occurrence, a later analysis re-analyzed previously published TCR beta repertoires from several hundred donors and added high-resolution HLA genotyping. The later analysis used no new phenotypic data to find candidate immune exposures, relying instead on TCR beta sequences and their occurrence across donors. In an earlier analysis of roughly 600 of the donors, high-throughput TCR beta sequencing was used to judge whether each TCR beta V gene segment behaved as functional or pseudogenic. Donor age, sex, ethnicity and CMV serostatus were collected together with the repertoire data. A later genetic analysis used genome-wide SNP genotypes for about three fifths of the 666 donors, treating that subset as a discovery cohort. All discovery cohort repertoires had been generated on a single sequencing platform. HLA typing included class I and class II loci at four-digit resolution. Typing coverage differed by locus: A, B, C, DRB1 and DQB1 were typed in roughly 629-640 donors, DQA1 in 522, DPA1 in over 600, and DPB1 in 400 to 490. Several DR-DQ haplotypes were treated as single units for association and clustering because of strong linkage in the cohort. Among almost 400 genotyped donors of the cohort, an average of about 240,000 unique TCR beta nucleotide sequences were sequenced per donor, 15% to 20% of them non-productive.

The germline V gene (reference sequence) supplies CDR1 LNHNV and CDR2 YYDKDF. From its cysteine to its phenylalanine, the CDR3 spans 15 amino acids. The entry retains the CDR3 DNA only, 45 bases that are in frame from base 1. Trimming removed 1 base from V and 4 bases from J, leaving 13 bases between the germline ends. The cohort comprised fewer than 750 healthy bone marrow donors. At the time of sampling, every cohort member was nominally healthy, though immune exposures that went unrecorded were likely present. The donor tested CMV seropositive, placing the donor among the 250 to 300 seropositive members of the cohort. Each donor provided a peripheral blood sample, and peripheral blood mononuclear cells were used for TCR beta sequencing. The Qiagen DNeasy Blood Extraction Kit was used to extract genomic DNA from the blood cell samples. To prepare the library, the immunoSEQ multiplex PCR assay was applied. For the multiplex PCR, a mixture combining 60 forward primers for TCR Vbeta segments and 13 reverse primers for TCR Jbeta segments was used. A multiplex PCR assay on genomic DNA amplified the CDR3 region of rearranged TCR beta genes. The Illumina HiSeq System was used to sequence the amplified TCR beta libraries as 87-base-pair reads. Per the source publication's procedure: A later analysis counted 75 million to 100 million unique TCR beta chains across the 666 repertoires, and around 9.9 million of these chains were shared by at least two donors. Raw reads were error-corrected and collapsed into unique sequences with a nearest-neighbor algorithm that merged closely related sequences to remove PCR and sequencing errors. Alignment of CDR3 sequences to IMGT reference sequences was used to assign V, D and J gene segments. For a sequence to be retained, a match of at least six nucleotides was required to both a V gene segment and a J gene segment. Rearrangements were called productive when the CDR3 lacked stop codons and stayed in frame with V and J; all others were non-productive. Following IMGT convention, CDR3 was defined as the stretch from the second conserved V-encoded cysteine to the conserved J-encoded phenylalanine. Sequences without an unambiguous match to a single V gene segment were excluded from the earlier analysis of almost 600 of the donors. An earlier analysis of 500 to 700 of the donors classified V segments as functional when productive rearrangements were above 56.7% and as segregating when the standard deviation between donors was above 5%. A statistical classification framework was built to diagnose cytomegalovirus status from the catalog of TCR beta chain sequences. V and J gene assignment, in a later analysis, came from comparing TCR nucleotide sequences with IMGT/GENE-DB human TR gene sequences. In a later analysis, CDR3 sequences and most-parsimonious VDJ recombination scenarios were assigned using the TCRdist pipeline. In a later analysis, every TCR beta chain was defined by the combination of its CDR3 amino acid sequence and its V-gene family, and reads without a unique V-gene family were dropped. As a way to deal with suspected cross-contamination and a sequencing artifact, a later analysis dropped 500 to 700 nucleotide sequences that were highly shared and had low generation probability. In a later analysis, a clonal expansion index for each public chain was calculated from normalized within-repertoire ranks of inferred template counts. Generation probabilities in a later analysis came from a VDJ recombination model fitted to out-of-frame rearrangements, and those results were checked against IGoR. In a later analysis, hypergeometric tests were used to score TCR-TCR, TCR-HLA and TCR-CMV co-occurrence, with a repertoire-size bias correction applied to TCR pairs. In a later analysis, false discovery rates were estimated by permuting HLA or CMV assignments 20 times. In a later analysis, co-occurring TCRs were grouped using DBSCAN, with TCRdist sequence similarity added in when clustering inside HLA-allele-positive subsets. Repertoires with fewer than 30,000 or more than 120,000 public chains, plus five repertoires with anomalous nucleotide sharing, were excluded from co-occurrence clustering. TCRdb stores this immuneACCESS table with in-frame sequences only. Part of the clones is absent; in the studies checked, under half of the shortfall reflects unresolved V genes, and no reason is known for the rest. That table supplies the V and J calls and clone size; D and trimming were determined from the DNA. This sample lists about 190,000 clones; 75% to 80% were detected once. The ten largest account for 13% to 15% of the sample.

A note on this clone: Its antigen is still unknown. No quality values exist for individual bases; no much larger clone is one base distant.

The study at large found these results: Broadly in line with IMGT annotations, most TCR beta V segments showed up in productive rearrangements about 87% or about 30% of the time in an earlier analysis of 587 of the donors. The sequencing pipeline was judged likely to have produced a cluster of highly shared sequence variants as a technical artifact. Linkage disequilibrium might explain the correlated functional status among segregating V segments, but an unknown experimental factor could not be excluded. Immune exposure information for the cohort was limited to CMV serostatus. Most TCR sequences were observed very rarely across donors, whereas some public TCRs were present in many individuals. A later analysis reported that several top co-occurrence clusters appeared linked to parvovirus B19, influenza, CMV and Epstein-Barr virus. Because counts were too low, about 15 rarely observed V segments, including chromosome 9 orphons, were left out of the earlier analysis of some 600 of the donors. The authors suggested that the approach could potentially be generalized to other disease states and immunological phenotypes. In both the original and validation cohorts, the classifier was reported to diagnose cytomegalovirus status with high specificity and sensitivity. In a later analysis, around 17,000 TCR beta sequences were associated with specific HLA alleles at a false discovery rate of 0.05. This cohort had only TCR beta chains sequenced, and the lack of alpha or paired-chain data limited which features could be detected. The study gave a list of roughly 150 TCR beta chains associated with cytomegalovirus. A later analysis found that most CMV-associated TCR beta chains appeared HLA-restricted, with HLA associations seemingly driven largely by CMV exposure. In a later analysis, TCR association rates were found to vary across HLA loci, with the most associated TCRs seen for DRB1 alleles and the fewest for HLA-C alleles. Because HLA typing was missing for some donors at each locus, association tests included only the typed subset. A further reported finding was that TCR beta sequences accurately predicted the HLA-A and HLA-B alleles for most subjects in the first cohort. A few of the identified cytomegalovirus-associated TCR beta chains were confirmed in vitro to be specific for cytomegalovirus antigens. A later genetic analysis associated a missense DCLRE1C variant with V-gene and J-gene trimming of TCR beta chains, and an independent cohort replicated the association. Roughly uniform sequencing depth across donors was assumed in presence/absence analyses, although this assumption may not hold. Some IMGT-functional V segments, including TRBV6-2 and TRBV6-3, could not be distinguished by the 87-base-pair reads and were therefore excluded. Compared with equally common non-associated chains, HLA-associated TCR beta chains in a later analysis were more clonally expanded and had lower generation probabilities. When HLA alleles, especially DR and DQ, strongly co-occurred, TCR associations were difficult to assign to individual alleles. Compared with the roughly 710-donor mean, donors in an Asian-associated ancestry cluster had fewer N-insertions in productive TCRs, according to a later genetic analysis.

Recombination connected TRBV15 to TRBJ2-5, with a tentative D gene TRBD2 over 7 matching bases. The TCR was taken from a woman in her 30s in good health and CMV-seropositive. Source material: PBMCs. The CDR3 region has the sequence CATSRVRGAGETQYF. The DNA sequence is as follows: TGTGCCACCAGCAGAGTTCGGGGGGCTGGAGAGACCCAGTACTTC.